The clone carrying this TCR beta chain was detected ten times or more. This entry belongs to a study of glioma-infiltrating T cells. Deletions cut 1 base from V and 1 base from J, with 12 bases between. The CDR3 sequence is 16 residues long. Germline CDR1 is LNHNV and CDR2 is YYDKDF (reference sequence). The iRepertoire nested amplicon-rescue multiplex PCR amplified TCR alpha and beta CDR3s from RNA. TCRdb reprocessed the multiplex PCR reads with MiXCR, giving one entry per CDR3 protein. In the table there are approximately 110,000 distinct CDR3 sequences, 25% to 30% of which are singletons. The sequence was collected from a human donor with low-grade glioma or glioblastoma, undergoing nonglioma brain surgery, or in good health (not recorded which). The V call is TRBV15, the J call TRBJ2-3; D may be TRBD1 or TRBD2 (5 bases each). Source material: glioma tissue, nonneoplastic brain tissue, or PBMCs (not recorded which). This CDR3 reads CATSRVSGGGTDTQYF. The CDR3 DNA sequence: TGTGCCACCAGCAGAGTATCTGGGGGAGGCACAGATACGCAGTATTTT. Full variable domain (remainder filled in from reference TRBV15 and TRBJ2-3): DAMVIQNPRYQVTQFGKPVTLSCSQTLNHNVMYWYQQKSSQAPKLLFHYYDKDFNNEADTPDNFQSRRPNTSFCFLDIRSPGLGDTAMYLCATSRVSGGGTDTQYFGPGTRLTVL.